This TCR beta chain was recorded in a study of blood T cell repertoires in COVID-19. Study at large: Donors in the United States, Italy and Spain gave samples during acute or convalescent COVID-19. Sources were T cells, B-cell-depleted T cells, or PBMCs; the material itself was cDNA or gDNA.

In the authors' methods: Reference gene primer amplification gave estimated nucleated cell counts. Assay: immunoSEQ multiplex PCR; the TCRdb copy retains only in-frame clones and omits some. The V and J calls and clone size are taken from that table; D and trimming were inferred from the DNA. The sample lists 250,000 or so clones, 86% occurring once. V was clipped by 1 base and J by 7 bases, with 8 bases between them. The CDR3 contains 13 residues. Per germline, CDR1 SGHDN and CDR2 FVKESK. This clone was picked up a small number of times. This clonotype was sampled from a man in his 60s with acute or convalescent COVID-19. Sequenced material: peripheral blood. The V and J genes are TRBV14 and TRBJ1-5; D is uncertain. CDR3 sequence reads: CASSQGGFQPQHF. The CDR3 DNA is TGTGCCAGCAGCCAAGGCGGGTTCCAGCCCCAGCATTTT.